The next 27 T cell receptor beta chains were all read from a single sample in a study of Graves' ophthalmopathy and Graves' hyperthyroidism. The authors amplified TCR beta CDR3 regions from RNA transcripts. Second-round multiplex PCR came after a first-round RT-PCR that employed HTBI primers. TCRdb reanalysed the multiplex PCR reads using MiXCR and keeps one entry per CDR3 protein. The sample records around 1.1 million distinct CDR3 sequences, about 38% being singletons. Sequencing used peripheral blood or thyroid tissue (not recorded which). Receptor source: an adult man with Graves' hyperthyroidism.

Comment on this clonotype: One base away lies a much larger clone, so this may be a sequencing read error. Since the CDR3 does not end with the conserved phenylalanine or tryptophan, this likely comes from a read error. The chain uses TRBV7-2 and TRBJ2-5; D is undetermined. This CDR3 spans 15 amino acids. V dropped 1 base and J dropped 5 bases, with 14 bases sitting between them. Germline V gives CDR1 SGHTA, CDR2 FQGNSA. CDR3 sequence (DNA): TGTGCCAGCAGCTTAGTACGCAGGACCGCGGAGACCCAGTACCTC. It translates to CASSLVRRTAETQYL.

This clonotype was seen only a few times. The chain has TRBV6-5 and TRBJ1-1, with 8 nucleotides matching TRBD1. This CDR3 is 15 amino acids long. The V and J ends lost 6 bases and 0 bases, in that order; junction bases with no gene match: 6. Germline V gene lookup returns CDR1 MNHEY and CDR2 SVGAGI. The CDR3 loop is CASRRDRPLNTEAFF. The CDR3 DNA sequence: TGTGCCAGCAGACGGGACAGGCCACTGAACACTGAAGCTTTCTTT.

This chain joins TRBV10-3 and TRBJ1-1; weak D call: TRBD1 (5 bases). The germline V gene encodes CDR1 ENHRY and CDR2 SYGVKD. The CDR3 is 14 amino acids. The V end lost 6 bases, the J end lost 2 bases, and 13 bases lay between the germline ends. Here the CDR3 reads CAIRAGTENTEAFF. The CDR3 bases are TGTGCCATCAGGGCCGGGACGGAAAACACTGAAGCTTTCTTT.

The chain employs TRBV11-2 and TRBJ2-7; 8 bases fit TRBD2. In germline, CDR1 is SGHAT, CDR2 FQNNGV. V shed 6 bases, J shed 2 bases, and the junction held 6 bases outside the gene matches. This CDR3 is built from 14 residues. CDR3 nucleotide sequence: TGTGCCAGCAGTCGGGGGCGGGGGGCCTACGAGCAGTACTTC. Translation: CASSRGRGAYEQYF.

This clonotype was seen at least ten times. This chain uses TRBV29-1 with TRBJ1-1; no clear D. V lost 6 bases and J lost 5, with 16 bases in between. This CDR3 region has 13 residues. Looked up from germline, CDR1 is SQVTM and CDR2 is ANQGSEA. DNA for the CDR3: TGCAGCGTGGCGAATCGGGGTTGGACTGAAGCTTTCTTT. Encoded protein: CSVANRGWTEAFF.

This clonotype was seen only a few times. The V gene is TRBV28, the J gene TRBJ1-3; D perhaps matches TRBD1 (5 bases). CDR3 length: 15 amino acids. V lost 5 bases to trimming and J lost 4 bases, with 15 bases between them. In germline, CDR1 is MDHEN, CDR2 SYDVKM. In DNA, the CDR3 is TGTGCCAGCAGTGGGTTTGGAGGGGTCGGAAACACCATATATTTT. Amino acids: CASSGFGGVGNTIYF.

This clonotype appeared many times. The V gene is TRBV5-8, the J gene TRBJ2-5; a weak D match, TRBD2 (7 bases). Trimming cost V 1 base and J 0 bases, with 13 bases left between them. The germline V gene has CDR1 SGHTS and CDR2 YDEGEE. CDR3 length equals 16 residues. CDR3 in DNA: TGTGCCAGCAGCTTGCTGGCGGGGGCGTACCAAGAGACCCAGTACTTC. Translating it yields CASSLLAGAYQETQYF.

The CDR3 sequence: CAQGYGELFF. CDR3 sequence (DNA): TGCGCACAGGGATACGGGGAGCTGTTTTTT. The rearrangement uses TRBV5-1 and TRBJ2-2; D possibly corresponds to TRBD1 (6 bases). The V gene's germline CDR1 is SGHRS and CDR2 YFSETQ. There are 10 residues in the CDR3.

The chain carries TRBV10-2 and TRBJ2-2; 9 positions agree with TRBD1. Losses at the gene ends were 0 bases for V and 4 bases for J; bases not matched to a gene: 3. The germline V gene encodes CDR1 WSHSY and CDR2 SAAADI. This CDR3 is built from 16 residues. The CDR3 reads CASSESGTGSTGELFF. CDR3 in DNA: TGCGCCAGCAGTGAGTCAGGGACAGGGTCCACCGGGGAGCTGTTTTTT.

There are a few counts of this clonotype. J is TRBJ1-1 and V is TRBV20-1; 7 bases line up with TRBD1. The CDR3 runs to 8 residues. Trimming cost V 7 bases and J 10 bases; bases outside gene matches: 0. The germline gives CDR1 DFQATT, CDR2 SNEGSKA (reference sequence). DNA for the CDR3: TGCAGTGGGGACAGAGCTTTCTTT. Translated, it gives CSGDRAFF.

This clonotype was seen more than once but under ten times. The chain joins TRBV20-1 to TRBJ2-7; D uncertain. The CDR3 runs to 13 residues. The V end was cut by 6 bases, the J end by 5 bases, with 17 bases between. CDR1 is DFQATT and CDR2 is SNEGSKA in the germline V gene (reference sequence). CDR3 protein: CSAHTISWNEQYF. CDR3 DNA sequence: TGCAGTGCACACACCATTAGTTGGAACGAGCAGTACTTC.

The chain employs TRBV7-2 and TRBJ2-7; 8 bases match TRBD2. This CDR3 contains 16 residues. Germline V gene lookup returns CDR1 SGHTA and CDR2 FQGNSA. Germline trimming cut 3 bases from V and 2 bases from J; bases unmatched to any gene: 9. CDR3 DNA sequence: TGTGCCAGCAGCTTGGGAAGCGGGAGCTTCGCCTACGAGCAGTACTTC. This encodes CASSLGSGSFAYEQYF.

The sample holds many counts of this clonotype. The chain carries TRBV7-9 and TRBJ2-7; 13 bases line up with TRBD2. The trim removed 7 bases at V and 3 bases at J, leaving 6 bases unmatched. The CDR3 runs 15 residues. CDR1 SEHNR and CDR2 FQNEAQ come from the germline V gene (reference sequence). The DNA of the CDR3 is TGTGCCAGCACCTTTGGGACTAGCGGGAACTACGAGCAGTACTTC. Its protein is CASTFGTSGNYEQYF.

There are many counts of this clonotype. The CDR3 spells CASSYNFQETQYF. The CDR3 nucleotides read TGTGCCAGCAGTTACAACTTCCAAGAGACCCAGTACTTC. V usage is TRBV6-5 and J usage is TRBJ2-5; D is unclear. Germline V lookup: CDR1 MNHEY, CDR2 SVGAGI. The CDR3 spans 13 residues. V was cut by 2 bases and J by 1 base, with 5 bases left in between.

The gene calls are TRBV20-1 and TRBJ1-6; TRBD1 matches 8 bases. Per the germline V gene, CDR1 is DFQATT and CDR2 is SNEGSKA (reference sequence). There are 16 residues in the CDR3. DNA of the CDR3: TGCAGGGCACGGACAGGGAGCAGGGGGAGTAATTCACCCCTCCACTTT. Residues: CRARTGSRGSNSPLHF.

A few counts support this clonotype. V gene TRBV11-2 combines with J gene TRBJ1-1, with D unclear. Germline assignment: CDR1 SGHAT and CDR2 FQNNGV. The V end was cut by 3 bases, the J end by 5 bases, with 13 bases between. The CDR3 runs 14 residues. The CDR3 loop reads CASSFAAPDTEAFF. The CDR3 nucleotides read TGTGCCAGCAGCTTTGCGGCACCCGATACTGAAGCTTTCTTT.

This chain uses TRBV7-2 with TRBJ1-4; possibly TRBD1 for D (5 bases). Trimming stripped 5 bases from V and 0 bases from J, with 16 bases between. Germline loops: CDR1 SGHTA, CDR2 FQGNSA. The length of the CDR3 is 17 residues. The CDR3 DNA follows: TGTGCCAGCAGCACCCATGGGGCAGGCGCAACTAATGAAAAACTGTTTTTT. Encoded protein: CASSTHGAGATNEKLFF.

Comment on this clonotype: This clone may be a read error of a much larger clone one base away. This chain joins TRBV6-6 and TRBJ2-7; 8 bases are shared with TRBD1. The CDR3 consists of 13 residues. Trimming cost V 6 bases and J 2 bases; bases outside gene matches: 3. CDR1 MNHNY and CDR2 SVGAGI come from the germline V gene (reference sequence). As DNA, the CDR3 is TGTGCCAGCAGGTGGACAGGGACCTACGAGCAGTACTTC. Translation: CASRWTGTYEQYF.

This clonotype was found many times. This chain links TRBV9 with TRBJ2-6; 11 nucleotides match TRBD2. CDR3 length: 17 amino acids. Per the germline V gene, CDR1 is SGDLS and CDR2 is YYNGEE. The J segment lost 0 bases and the V segment lost 2 bases, leaving 1 base of the junction unmatched. CDR3 region: CASSVGTSGSGANVLTF. The CDR3 DNA is TGTGCCAGCAGCGTCGGGACTAGCGGCTCTGGGGCCAACGTCCTGACTTTC.

The chain joins TRBV2 to TRBJ1-4; D may be TRBD1 (5 bases). CDR1 and CDR2 from the germline V gene are SNHLY and FYNNEI. The CDR3 contains 16 residues. V was shortened by 6 bases and J by 2 bases, with 16 bases between the two germline ends. CDR3 nucleotides: TGTGCCAGCAGCTTAGGGGCGGGGGTCACTAATGAAAAACTGTTTTTT. Protein sequence: CASSLGAGVTNEKLFF.

The CDR3 reads CASTAQGETQPQHF. CDR3 DNA sequence: TGTGCCAGTACCGCACAGGGGGAAACTCAGCCCCAGCATTTT. The chain recombines TRBV19 with TRBJ1-5, with 8 bases identical to TRBD1. The ends lost 7 bases at V and 6 bases at J; junction bases unmatched: 8. Germline V lookup: CDR1 LNHDA, CDR2 SQIVND (reference sequence). This CDR3 has 14 amino acids.

The chain employs TRBV2 and TRBJ1-4; maybe TRBD1 (6 bases). V dropped 6 bases and J dropped 7 bases, with 18 bases sitting between them. This CDR3 is built from 15 residues. Germline V gene sequence: CDR1 SNHLY, CDR2 FYNNEI. CDR3 nucleotide sequence: TGTGCCAGCAGCTTTTTATCGGGGGGCCCTGAAAAACTGTTTTTT. This encodes CASSFLSGGPEKLFF.

This clonotype was recorded at least ten times. V usage is TRBV7-8 and J usage is TRBJ1-5; D is perhaps TRBD1 (5 bases). This CDR3 is built from 15 residues. The V gene's germline CDR1 is SGHVS and CDR2 FQNEAQ. With 6 bases removed from V and 1 base from J, the gap between germline ends came to 13 bases. The CDR3 DNA sequence: TGTGCCAGCAGGCAGGGTAGGGTCAGCAATCAGCCCCAGCATTTT. Translation: CASRQGRVSNQPQHF.

A word on this clonotype: With a much larger clone just one base away, this may be a read error. The chain links TRBV25-1 to TRBJ1-6, with D possibly matching TRBD1 (5 bases). CDR3 length: 14 residues. Germline V gene data show CDR1 as MGHDK and CDR2 as SYGVNS. The CDR3 DNA is TGTGCCAGCAGCCCGGGACGGACTAGTTCACCCATCCACTTT. Encoded protein: CASSPGRTSSPIHF.

V gene TRBV6-6 combines with J gene TRBJ1-5; 8 bases fit TRBD1. CDR1 MNHNY and CDR2 SVGAGI come from the germline V gene (reference sequence). There are 18 residues in the CDR3. Germline trimming cut 7 bases from V and 2 bases from J; bases unmatched to any gene: 16. In DNA, the CDR3 is TGTGCCAGCACCCACAGGGGGTTTGGGGGCTCTGGCAATCAGCCCCAGCATTTT. Translated: CASTHRGFGGSGNQPQHF.

This clonotype occurred a few times. This chain links TRBV6-5 with TRBJ1-2; 10 bases match TRBD1. Per germline, CDR1 MNHEY and CDR2 SVGAGI. This CDR3 contains 15 residues. With V trimmed by 4 bases and J by 4 bases, 6 bases remained unmatched. CDR3 coding DNA: TGTGCCAGCAGTTCCTCCGGGACAGGGGTCTATGGCTACACCTTC. Encoded protein: CASSSSGTGVYGYTF.

With regard to this clonotype: An end of the junction does not agree with germline; a read error may underlie this. The DNA for the CDR3 is TGTGCCTGGAGCCGACAGGGGGCAAGACCGTACTTC. This codes for CAWSRQGARPYF. V is TRBV20-1 and J is TRBJ2-7; 10 positions match TRBD1. The CDR3 extends over 12 amino acids. Germline V gene data show CDR1 as DFQATT and CDR2 as SNEGSKA (reference sequence).